One and the same sample provided the 23 T cell receptor beta chains below, sequenced in a study of CD8+ T cells in alopecia areata. As the sequencing template, cDNA was produced by extracting RNA and reverse transcribing it. Profiled with immunoSEQ multiplex PCR; TCRdb holds only in-frame clones, not every one. The sample shows more than 200,000 clones, approximately 61% of them seen only once. The material sequenced was CD4+ T cells sorted from blood, taken at week 0. The receptor source for this set is a human donor with alopecia areata.

This clone was counted between two and nine times. V and J are TRBV29-1 and TRBJ2-7; D gene uncertain. Germline V gene data show CDR1 as SQVTM and CDR2 as ANQGSEA. Trimming cost V 2 bases and J 6 bases, with 2 bases left between them. The CDR3 totals 9 residues. CDR3 in DNA: TGCAGCGTTGAAAGCGAGCAGTACTTC. The encoded protein is CSVESEQYF.

The J gene is TRBJ2-5, the V gene TRBV7-9; D is uncertain. The V gene's germline CDR1 is SEHNR and CDR2 FQNEAQ (reference sequence). With 5 bases removed from V and 5 bases from J, the gap between germline ends came to 12 bases. This CDR3 region has 13 residues. The CDR3 region has the DNA TGTGCCAGCAGCCGTATTAGGGTGGAGACCCAGTACTTC. Protein product: CASSRIRVETQYF.

The chain employs TRBV13 and TRBJ1-3, with no clear D. Germline loops: CDR1 PRHDT, CDR2 FYEKMQ (reference sequence). The V and J ends lost 2 bases and 2 bases respectively, with 7 bases between them. The CDR3 has 14 residues. The CDR3 coding sequence is TGTGCCAGCAGCTTAAGAGGGCCTGGAAACACCATATATTTT. This gives the protein CASSLRGPGNTIYF. Full variable domain (rest looked up from reference TRBV13 and TRBJ1-3): AAGVIQSPRHLIKEKRETATLKCYPIPRHDTVYWYQQGPGQDPQFLISFYEKMQSDKGSIPDRFSAQQFSDYHSELNMSSLELGDSALYFCASSLRGPGNTIYFGEGSWLTVV.

A note on this clone: Other DNA sequences in the sample encode the same CDR3. This chain connects TRBV6-1 to TRBJ2-3, with D unresolved. V was cut by 2 bases and J by 4 bases, with 1 base left in between. CDR3 length: 11 residues. Germline V gene data show CDR1 as MNHNS and CDR2 as SASEGT. CDR3 loop: CASSEPDTQYF. CDR3 sequence (DNA): TGTGCCAGCAGTGAACCAGATACGCAGTATTTT.

The chain employs TRBV6-5 and TRBJ1-6; the D is unclear. The V gene lost 5 bases and the J gene lost 6 bases, with 5 bases spanning the gap. The CDR3 runs 12 residues. Germline V gives CDR1 MNHEY, CDR2 SVGAGI. The DNA of the CDR3 is TGTGCCAGCAGTAAATTTAATTCACCCCTCCACTTT. It specifies CASSKFNSPLHF.

This clone was counted a few times. The V and J genes are TRBV10-3 and TRBJ2-5, with D possibly being TRBD2 (6 bases). V shed 3 bases and J shed 5 bases, with 16 bases lying between them. The CDR3 totals 15 residues. Germline loops: CDR1 ENHRY, CDR2 SYGVKD. Here the CDR3 reads CAISDSRDSYETQYF. CDR3 DNA: TGTGCCATCAGTGACTCCAGGGACTCCTATGAGACCCAGTACTTC.

The chain combines TRBV6-1 with TRBJ2-1, with 7 bases aligning to TRBD1. The CDR3 consists of 12 residues. Per the germline V gene, CDR1 is MNHNS and CDR2 is SASEGT. Unmatched junction bases numbered 6, after V lost 7 bases and J lost 9 bases. The CDR3 region is CASKATGTEQFF. CDR3 sequence (DNA): TGTGCCAGCAAGGCGACAGGGACTGAGCAGTTCTTC.

The chain links TRBV14 to TRBJ2-1, with D hard to call. V gave up 4 bases and J gave up 5 bases, with 6 bases separating them. The CDR3 totals 12 residues. CDR1 and CDR2 (germline): SGHDN, FVKESK. Here the CDR3 DNA reads TGTGCCAGCAGCCCGGTCCACAATGAGCAGTTCTTC. It translates to CASSPVHNEQFF.

CDR3 residues: CASSLGVTEKLFF. CDR3 in DNA: TGTGCCAGCAGCTTAGGGGTCACTGAAAAACTGTTTTTT. The chain uses TRBV7-8 and TRBJ1-4; no clear D. Germline assignment: CDR1 SGHVS and CDR2 FQNEAQ. V lost 1 base to trimming and J lost 7 bases, with 7 bases between them. This CDR3 has 13 residues. The whole variable domain, filled in from reference TRBV7-8 and TRBJ1-4, reads GAGVSQSPRYKVAKRGQDVALRCDPISGHVSLFWYQQALGQGPEFLTYFQNEAQLDKSGLPSDRFFAERPEGSVSTLKIQRTQQEDSAVYLCASSLGVTEKLFFGSGTQLSVL.

The chain's CDR3 is CAWGGAFF. As DNA, the CDR3 is TGTGCCTGGGGGGGAGCTTTCTTT. The chain is built from TRBV30 and TRBJ1-1, with D possibly being TRBD1 (5 bases). Per germline, CDR1 GTSNPN and CDR2 SVGIG (reference sequence). There are 8 residues in the CDR3. The germline V and J ends were trimmed by 5 bases and 10 bases, with 5 bases remaining between them.

The rearrangement uses TRBV30 and TRBJ2-5, with D perhaps matching TRBD1 (6 bases). The CDR3 covers 13 residues. Germline CDR1 and CDR2: GTSNPN and SVGIG (reference sequence). The V and J ends lost 5 bases and 1 base respectively, with 11 bases between them. The CDR3 region is CAWGGEFQETQYF. The CDR3 nucleotides read TGTGCCTGGGGGGGCGAATTCCAAGAGACCCAGTACTTC. The entire variable domain, with the rest obtained from reference TRBV30 and TRBJ2-5, is as follows: SQTIHQWPATLVQPVGSPLSLECTVEGTSNPNLYWYRQAAGRGLQLLFYSVGIGQISSEVPQNLSASRPQDRQFILSSKKLLLSDSGFYLCAWGGEFQETQYFGPGTRLLVL.

This clone was observed a handful of times. V and J are TRBV25-1 and TRBJ2-5, with D perhaps TRBD2 (6 bases). The CDR3 has 15 amino acids. Germline V gene lookup returns CDR1 MGHDK and CDR2 SYGVNS. Deletions cut 5 bases from V and 2 bases from J, with 15 bases between. The CDR3 region has the DNA TGTGCCAGCAGTCCTCAGCGCCGGGGGCAAGAGACCCAGTACTTC. Translated: CASSPQRRGQETQYF.

V and J are TRBV5-1 and TRBJ2-1; D is unresolved. Between the trimmed V and J ends, which lost 0 bases and 6 bases, there was a span of 7 bases. The CDR3 has 13 amino acids. Germline values: CDR1 SGHRS, CDR2 YFSETQ. In DNA form, the CDR3 reads TGCGCCAGCAGCTTGGCCCCGGGCAATGAGCAGTTCTTC. Translation: CASSLAPGNEQFF.

The V and J genes are TRBV4-1 and TRBJ2-2; D is uncertain. This CDR3 has 17 residues. V shed 0 bases and J shed 0 bases, with 11 bases lying between them. The V gene's germline CDR1 is MGHRA and CDR2 YSYEKL. CDR3 amino acids: CASSQEGISANTGELFF. In DNA, the CDR3 is TGCGCCAGCAGCCAAGAGGGCATCAGCGCGAACACCGGGGAGCTGTTTTTT.

This chain connects TRBV2 to TRBJ2-3; D perhaps matches TRBD1 (5 bases). CDR3 length equals 14 residues. Trimming shortened V by 3 bases and J by 1 base, and 8 bases separated the two germline ends. Germline-derived CDR1 and CDR2 are SNHLY and FYNNEI. CDR3 bases: TGTGCCAGCAGTGAGCGACAGCGCACAGATACGCAGTATTTT. Protein product: CASSERQRTDTQYF.

The rearrangement links TRBV30 to TRBJ2-4, with TRBD1 identical over 7 bases. The CDR3 is 16 amino acids. The ends lost 8 bases at V and 0 bases at J; junction bases unmatched: 13. The germline gives CDR1 GTSNPN, CDR2 SVGIG (reference sequence). CDR3: CAVSPGQSPAKNIQYF. CDR3 DNA: TGTGCCGTATCCCCGGGACAGAGTCCAGCCAAAAACATTCAGTACTTC.

The chain carries TRBV30 and TRBJ2-5; D may be TRBD1 or TRBD2 (6 bases each). CDR1 and CDR2 from the germline V gene are GTSNPN and SVGIG (reference sequence). V lost 4 bases, J lost 1 base, and 10 bases lay in between. The CDR3 covers 13 residues. The CDR3 sequence: CAWTGAGQETQYF. CDR3 nucleotides: TGTGCCTGGACGGGGGCGGGCCAAGAGACCCAGTACTTC.

This chain links TRBV4-3 with TRBJ1-2; D unresolved. Trimming left V 5 bases short and J 4 bases short, with 11 bases between. This CDR3 has 13 amino acids. Looked up from germline, CDR1 is LGHNA and CDR2 is YSLEER. CDR3 DNA sequence: TGCGCCAGCAGCGGATATCGAAGCTATGGCTACACCTTC. This codes for CASSGYRSYGYTF.

Only a few counts were recorded for this clone. The rearrangement links TRBV7-2 to TRBJ1-5, with D possibly being TRBD1 (6 bases). The CDR3 contains 14 residues. Trimming removed 2 bases from V and 5 bases from J, with 10 bases in between. The germline V gene has CDR1 SGHTA and CDR2 FQGNSA. The CDR3 DNA is TGTGCCAGCAGCTTACTCAGGGGTGATCAGCCCCAGCATTTT. Protein: CASSLLRGDQPQHF.

The gene calls are TRBV19 and TRBJ2-4; 9 bases are a match to TRBD1. Germline V gene data show CDR1 as LNHDA and CDR2 as SQIVND (reference sequence). The CDR3 is made up of 13 amino acids. J was trimmed by 7 bases and V by 6 bases; bases with no gene match: 4. CDR3 in amino acids: CASSGQGRNIQYF. The CDR3 DNA is TGTGCCAGTAGCGGACAGGGGCGGAACATTCAGTACTTC. The whole variable domain, remainder taken from reference TRBV19 and TRBJ2-4, is DGGITQSPKYLFRKEGQNVTLSCEQNLNHDAMYWYRQDPGQGLRLIYYSQIVNDFQKGDIAEGYSVSREKKESFPLTVTSAQKNPTAFYLCASSGQGRNIQYFGAGTRLSVL.

This rearrangement joins TRBV5-1 to TRBJ2-2; the D call may be TRBD1 or TRBD2 (5 bases each). V lost 2 bases and J 1 base, leaving 6 bases between the germline ends. The CDR3 extends over 14 amino acids. The germline gives CDR1 SGHRS, CDR2 YFSETQ. As DNA, the CDR3 is TGCGCCAGCAGCTTTGGGGGGAACACCGGGGAGCTGTTTTTT. It translates to CASSFGGNTGELFF. The entire variable domain, with the rest obtained from reference TRBV5-1 and TRBJ2-2, is as follows: KAGVTQTPRYLIKTRGQQVTLSCSPISGHRSVSWYQQTPGQGLQFLFEYFSETQRNKGNFPGRFSGRQFSNSRSEMNVSTLELGDSALYLCASSFGGNTGELFFGEGSRLTVL.

The chain links TRBV6-5 to TRBJ2-4; D is perhaps TRBD1 (5 bases). V lost 5 bases and J 3 bases, leaving 11 bases between the germline ends. Per germline, CDR1 MNHEY and CDR2 SVGAGI. This CDR3 has 14 amino acids. The CDR3 loop reads CASSETQGKNIQYF. CDR3 in DNA: TGTGCCAGCAGTGAGACTCAGGGCAAAAACATTCAGTACTTC.

The genes are TRBV2 and TRBJ2-1; weak D call: TRBD1 (6 bases). The length of the CDR3 is 15 residues. Trimming shortened V by 7 bases and J by 3 bases, and 16 bases separated the two germline ends. CDR1 and CDR2 from the germline V gene are SNHLY and FYNNEI. The CDR3 DNA reads TGTGCCAGCACCGAAGGACAGAACTACTACAATGAGCAGTTCTTC. Its protein is CASTEGQNYYNEQFF.